The source of this TCR beta chain is a study of beta chain features in type 1 diabetes. Expressed TCRB transcripts got sequenced, as all isolated RNA was reverse transcribed. Sequencing was performed with immunoSEQ multiplex PCR; in TCRdb, only in-frame clones are kept and a portion is missing. The table has roughly 45,000 clones, 50% seen once; the top ten hold about 0.24%. The CDR3 totals 14 residues. V lost 3 bases to trimming and J lost 11 bases, with 19 bases between them. Germline loops: CDR1 MDHEN, CDR2 SYDVKM. This chain connects TRBV28 to TRBJ2-5, with a tentative D call TRBD1 (6 bases). What was sequenced was stem cell memory CD4+ T cells from blood. The receptor's source is a woman in her twenties or thirties in good health. CDR3 coding DNA: TGTGCCAGCAGTTTGAGGGGGAGAAGCGGTGAGCAGTACTTC. It yields the protein CASSLRGRSGEQYF.